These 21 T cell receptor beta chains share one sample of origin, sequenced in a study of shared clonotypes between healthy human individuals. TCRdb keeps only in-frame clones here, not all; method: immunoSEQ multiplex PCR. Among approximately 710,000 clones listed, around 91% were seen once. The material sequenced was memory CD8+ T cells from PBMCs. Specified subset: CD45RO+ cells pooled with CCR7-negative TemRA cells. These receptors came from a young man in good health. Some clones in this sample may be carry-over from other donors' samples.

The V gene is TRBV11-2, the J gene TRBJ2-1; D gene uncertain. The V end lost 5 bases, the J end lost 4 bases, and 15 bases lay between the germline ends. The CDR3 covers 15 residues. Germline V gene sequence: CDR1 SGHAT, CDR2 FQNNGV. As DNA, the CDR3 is TGTGCCAGCAGCCACGGAGAGATGGAGTACAATGAGCAGTTCTTC. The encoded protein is CASSHGEMEYNEQFF.

The CDR3 bases are TGTGCCAGCAGTTTCGGGAAGGGCACTGAAGCTTTCTTT. The encoded protein is CASSFGKGTEAFF. This rearrangement joins TRBV27 to TRBJ1-1, with no clear D. The germline V and J ends were trimmed by 3 bases and 4 bases, with 9 bases remaining between them. The CDR3 spans 13 residues. Germline V gives CDR1 MNHEY, CDR2 SMNVEV (reference sequence).

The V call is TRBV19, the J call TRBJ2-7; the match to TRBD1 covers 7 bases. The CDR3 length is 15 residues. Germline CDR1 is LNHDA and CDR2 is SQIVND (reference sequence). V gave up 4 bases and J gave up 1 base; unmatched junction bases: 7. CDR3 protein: CASSTRDSGSYEQYF. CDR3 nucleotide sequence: TGTGCCAGTAGTACCCGGGACAGCGGATCCTACGAGCAGTACTTC.

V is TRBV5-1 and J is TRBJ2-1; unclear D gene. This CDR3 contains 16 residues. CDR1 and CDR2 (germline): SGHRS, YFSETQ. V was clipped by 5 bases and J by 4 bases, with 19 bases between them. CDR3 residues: CASRWSALGIYNEQFF. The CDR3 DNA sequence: TGCGCCAGCAGATGGTCGGCGCTAGGGATTTACAATGAGCAGTTCTTC. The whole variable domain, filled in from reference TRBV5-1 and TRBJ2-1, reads KAGVTQTPRYLIKTRGQQVTLSCSPISGHRSVSWYQQTPGQGLQFLFEYFSETQRNKGNFPGRFSGRQFSNSRSEMNVSTLELGDSALYLCASRWSALGIYNEQFFGPGTRLTVL.

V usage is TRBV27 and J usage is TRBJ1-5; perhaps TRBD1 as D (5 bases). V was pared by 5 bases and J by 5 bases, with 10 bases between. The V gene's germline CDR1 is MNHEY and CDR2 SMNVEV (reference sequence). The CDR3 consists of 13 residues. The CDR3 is CASSIWGDQPQHF. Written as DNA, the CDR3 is TGTGCCAGCAGTATTTGGGGGGATCAGCCCCAGCATTTT.

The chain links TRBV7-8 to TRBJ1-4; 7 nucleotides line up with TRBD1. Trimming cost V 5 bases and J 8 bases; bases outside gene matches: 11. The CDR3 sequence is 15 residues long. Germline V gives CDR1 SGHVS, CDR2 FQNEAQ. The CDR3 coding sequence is TGTGCCAGCAGCGTTCGACAGGGATTCGGGGAAAAACTGTTTTTT. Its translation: CASSVRQGFGEKLFF.

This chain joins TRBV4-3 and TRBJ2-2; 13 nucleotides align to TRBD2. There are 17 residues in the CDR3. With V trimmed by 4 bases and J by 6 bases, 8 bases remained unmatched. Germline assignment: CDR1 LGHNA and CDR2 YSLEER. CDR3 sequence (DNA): TGCGCCAGCAGCCCCCGGACTAGCGGGAGTGTCGCCGGGGAGCTGTTTTTT. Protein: CASSPRTSGSVAGELFF.

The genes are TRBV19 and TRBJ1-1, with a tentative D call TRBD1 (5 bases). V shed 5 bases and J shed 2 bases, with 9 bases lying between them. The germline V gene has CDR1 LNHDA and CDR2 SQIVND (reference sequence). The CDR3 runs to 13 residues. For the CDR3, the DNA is TGTGCCAGTAGTGTAAGGGGTAACACTGAAGCTTTCTTT. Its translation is CASSVRGNTEAFF.

CDR3 in amino acids: CASRVGVRNQPQHF. The CDR3 DNA follows: TGTGCCAGCAGAGTGGGAGTACGGAATCAGCCCCAGCATTTT. The J gene is TRBJ1-5, the V gene TRBV28; D remains ambiguous. V gave up 6 bases and J gave up 4 bases, with 13 bases separating them. Per germline, CDR1 MDHEN and CDR2 SYDVKM. The CDR3 has 14 amino acids.

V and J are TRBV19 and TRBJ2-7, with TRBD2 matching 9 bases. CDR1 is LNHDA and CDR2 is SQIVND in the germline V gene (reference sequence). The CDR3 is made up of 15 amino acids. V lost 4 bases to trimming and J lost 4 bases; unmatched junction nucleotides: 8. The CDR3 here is CASSTLAGRPYEQYF. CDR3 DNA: TGTGCCAGTAGTACACTAGCGGGTAGACCTTACGAGCAGTACTTC. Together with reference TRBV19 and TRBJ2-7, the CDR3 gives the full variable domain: DGGITQSPKYLFRKEGQNVTLSCEQNLNHDAMYWYRQDPGQGLRLIYYSQIVNDFQKGDIAEGYSVSREKKESFPLTVTSAQKNPTAFYLCASSTLAGRPYEQYFGPGTRLTVT.

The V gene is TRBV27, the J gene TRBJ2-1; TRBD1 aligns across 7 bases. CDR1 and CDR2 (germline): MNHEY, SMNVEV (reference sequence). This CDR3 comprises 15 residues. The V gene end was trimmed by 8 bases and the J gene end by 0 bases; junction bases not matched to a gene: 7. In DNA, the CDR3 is TGTGCCAGCCGGTGGGGACAGAGCTCCTACAATGAGCAGTTCTTC. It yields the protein CASRWGQSSYNEQFF.

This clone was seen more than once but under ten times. CDR3 sequence: CASTWGRGGYEQYF. The CDR3 DNA sequence: TGTGCCAGCACCTGGGGCAGGGGGGGCTACGAGCAGTACTTC. V and J are TRBV7-2 and TRBJ2-7; D possibly uses TRBD1 or TRBD2 (7 bases each). Germline-derived CDR1 and CDR2 are SGHTA and FQGNSA. The CDR3 has 14 residues. Trimming took off 7 bases at V and 3 bases at J, with 16 bases between the two ends.

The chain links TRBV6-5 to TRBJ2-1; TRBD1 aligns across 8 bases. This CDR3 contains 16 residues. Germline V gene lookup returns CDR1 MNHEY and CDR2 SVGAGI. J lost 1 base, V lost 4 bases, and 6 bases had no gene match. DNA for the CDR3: TGTGCCAGCAGTTCTCGGACAGGGTGGTCCTACAATGAGCAGTTCTTC. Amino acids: CASSSRTGWSYNEQFF.

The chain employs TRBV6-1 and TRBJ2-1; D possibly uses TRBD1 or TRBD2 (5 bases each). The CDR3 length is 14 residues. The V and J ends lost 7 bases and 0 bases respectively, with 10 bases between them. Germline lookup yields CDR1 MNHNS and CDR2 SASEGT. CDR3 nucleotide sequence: TGTGCCAGCACCGAGGGGAGCTCCTACAATGAGCAGTTCTTC. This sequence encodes CASTEGSSYNEQFF.

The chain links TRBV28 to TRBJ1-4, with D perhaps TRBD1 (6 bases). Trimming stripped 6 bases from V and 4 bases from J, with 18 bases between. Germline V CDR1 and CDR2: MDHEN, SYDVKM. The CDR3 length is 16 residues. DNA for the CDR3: TGTGCCAGCAGCTTGGACAGCATACCGGATAATGAAAAACTGTTTTTT. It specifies CASSLDSIPDNEKLFF.

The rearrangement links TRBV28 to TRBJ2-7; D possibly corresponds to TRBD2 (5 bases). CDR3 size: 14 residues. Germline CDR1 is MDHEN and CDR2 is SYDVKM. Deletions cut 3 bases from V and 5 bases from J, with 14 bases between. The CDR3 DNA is TGTGCCAGCAGTTTCACTCCGTCGAGGGACGAGCAGTACTTC. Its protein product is CASSFTPSRDEQYF.

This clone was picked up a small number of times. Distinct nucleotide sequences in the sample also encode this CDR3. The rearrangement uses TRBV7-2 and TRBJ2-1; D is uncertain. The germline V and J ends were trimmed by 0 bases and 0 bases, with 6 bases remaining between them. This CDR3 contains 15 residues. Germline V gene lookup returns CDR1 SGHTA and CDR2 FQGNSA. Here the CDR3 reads CASSLAGSSYNEQFF. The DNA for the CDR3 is TGTGCCAGCAGCTTAGCGGGAAGCTCCTACAATGAGCAGTTCTTC.

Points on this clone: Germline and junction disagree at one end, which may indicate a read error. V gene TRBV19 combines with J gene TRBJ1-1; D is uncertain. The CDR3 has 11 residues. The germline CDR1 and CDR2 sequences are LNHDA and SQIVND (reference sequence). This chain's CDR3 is CASSISIDPTF. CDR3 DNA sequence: TGTGCCAGTAGTATTTCGATTGACCCGACCTTT.

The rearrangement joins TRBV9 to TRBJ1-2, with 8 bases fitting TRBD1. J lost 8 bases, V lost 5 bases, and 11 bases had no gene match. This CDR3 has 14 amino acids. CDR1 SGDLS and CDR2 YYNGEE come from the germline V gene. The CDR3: CASRAISGGEGYTF. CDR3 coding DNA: TGTGCCAGCAGAGCCATTTCAGGGGGCGAAGGCTACACCTTC.

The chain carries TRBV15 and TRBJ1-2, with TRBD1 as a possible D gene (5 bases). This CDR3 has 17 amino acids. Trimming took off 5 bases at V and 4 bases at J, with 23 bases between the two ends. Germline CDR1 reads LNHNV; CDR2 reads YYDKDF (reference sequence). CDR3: CATSSSGTQEWAYGYTF. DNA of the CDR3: TGTGCCACCAGCTCCTCCGGGACGCAAGAATGGGCCTATGGCTACACCTTC.

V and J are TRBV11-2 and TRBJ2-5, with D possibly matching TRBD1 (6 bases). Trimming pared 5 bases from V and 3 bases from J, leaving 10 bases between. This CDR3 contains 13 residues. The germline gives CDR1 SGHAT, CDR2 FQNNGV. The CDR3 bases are TGTGCCAGCAGCCCCCGGACAGAAGAGACCCAGTACTTC. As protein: CASSPRTEETQYF.